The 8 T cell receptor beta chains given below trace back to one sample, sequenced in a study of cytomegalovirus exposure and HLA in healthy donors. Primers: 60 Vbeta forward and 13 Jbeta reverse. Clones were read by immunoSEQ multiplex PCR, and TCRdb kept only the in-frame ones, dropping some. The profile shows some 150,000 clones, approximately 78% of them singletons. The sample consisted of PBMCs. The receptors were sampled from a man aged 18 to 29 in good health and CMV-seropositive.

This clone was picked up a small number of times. The CDR3 DNA reads as TGTGCCAGCGGACTAGTATCGTTGAACCAGCAGTACTTC. It yields the protein CASGLVSLNQQYF. The chain links TRBV28 to TRBJ2-7, with 7 bases fitting TRBD2. CDR3 length: 13 residues. Trimming took 8 bases from V and 8 from J; bases not matched to a gene: 12. CDR1 and CDR2 (germline): MDHEN, SYDVKM. Combining the CDR3 with reference TRBV28 and TRBJ2-7 gives the whole variable domain DVKVTQSSRYLVKRTGEKVFLECVQDMDHENMFWYRQDPGLGLRLIYFSYDVKMKEKGDIPEGYSVSREKKERFSLILESASTNQTSMYLCASGLVSLNQQYFGPGTRLTVT.

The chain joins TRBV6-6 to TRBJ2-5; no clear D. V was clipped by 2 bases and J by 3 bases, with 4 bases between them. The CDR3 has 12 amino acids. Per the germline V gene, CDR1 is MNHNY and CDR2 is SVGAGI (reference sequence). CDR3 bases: TGTGCCAGCAGTTACGCAGAAGAGACCCAGTACTTC. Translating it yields CASSYAEETQYF.

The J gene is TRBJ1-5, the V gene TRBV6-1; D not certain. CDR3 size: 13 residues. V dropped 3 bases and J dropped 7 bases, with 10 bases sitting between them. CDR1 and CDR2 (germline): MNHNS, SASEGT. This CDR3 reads CASSEGRPQPQHF. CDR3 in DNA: TGTGCCAGCAGTGAGGGCAGGCCGCAGCCCCAGCATTTT.

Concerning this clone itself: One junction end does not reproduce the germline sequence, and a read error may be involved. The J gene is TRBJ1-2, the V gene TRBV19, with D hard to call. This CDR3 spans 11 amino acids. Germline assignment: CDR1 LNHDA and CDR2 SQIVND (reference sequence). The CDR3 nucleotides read TGTGCCTGTAGACACCTCTATGGCTACACCTTC. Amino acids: CACRHLYGYTF.

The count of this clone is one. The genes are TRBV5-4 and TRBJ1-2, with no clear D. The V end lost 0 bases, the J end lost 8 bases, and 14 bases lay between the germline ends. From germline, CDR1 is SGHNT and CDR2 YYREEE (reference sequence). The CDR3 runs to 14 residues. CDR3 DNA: TGTGCCAGCAGCTTGGGCGGAGGACCTATAGGCTACACCTTC. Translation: CASSLGGGPIGYTF.

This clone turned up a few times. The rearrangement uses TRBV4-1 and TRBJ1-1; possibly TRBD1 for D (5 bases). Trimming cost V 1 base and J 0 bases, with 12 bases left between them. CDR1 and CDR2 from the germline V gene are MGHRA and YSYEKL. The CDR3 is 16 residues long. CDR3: CASSQGGHRVNTEAFF. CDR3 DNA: TGCGCCAGCAGCCAAGGTGGACACCGAGTGAACACTGAAGCTTTCTTT.

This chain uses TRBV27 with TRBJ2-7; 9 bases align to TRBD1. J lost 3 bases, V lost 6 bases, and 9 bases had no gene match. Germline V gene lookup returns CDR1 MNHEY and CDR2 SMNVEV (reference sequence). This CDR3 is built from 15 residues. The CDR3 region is CASSMGQGVIYEQYF. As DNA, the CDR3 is TGTGCCAGCAGCATGGGACAGGGAGTGATCTACGAGCAGTACTTC.

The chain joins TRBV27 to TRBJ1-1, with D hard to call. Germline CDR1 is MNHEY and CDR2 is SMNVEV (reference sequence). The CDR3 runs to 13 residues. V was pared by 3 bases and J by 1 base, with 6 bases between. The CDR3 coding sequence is TGTGCCAGCAGTTTGAGAGAGAACACTGAAGCTTTCTTT. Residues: CASSLRENTEAFF.